This T cell receptor (beta chain) stems from a study of blood T cell repertoires in COVID-19. Overall study context: Sample material is recorded as cDNA or gDNA derived from T cells, B-cell-depleted T cells, or PBMCs.

Participants' own reports of clinical history determined their cohort assignment. Per the original data handling: Amplifying reference gene primers gave estimates of nucleated cell counts. The table came from immunoSEQ multiplex PCR; TCRdb's copy has only in-frame clones and leaves some out. From that table come the V and J calls and clone size; the DNA was used to work out D and trimming. The data contain approximately 320,000 clones, roughly 86% of them singletons. Germline CDR1 is SGHRS and CDR2 is YFSETQ. This CDR3 has 14 residues. V dropped 4 bases and J dropped 3; count of bases not matched to a gene: 5.

The TCR comes from a young woman who had recovered from COVID-19. The rearrangement joins TRBV5-1 to TRBJ2-3; 7 bases are a match to TRBD1. The sequencing input was PBMCs or T cells enriched from blood (not recorded which). The chain's CDR3 is CASSDPQGTDTQYF. CDR3 DNA: TGCGCCAGCAGCGATCCACAGGGGACAGATACGCAGTATTTT.